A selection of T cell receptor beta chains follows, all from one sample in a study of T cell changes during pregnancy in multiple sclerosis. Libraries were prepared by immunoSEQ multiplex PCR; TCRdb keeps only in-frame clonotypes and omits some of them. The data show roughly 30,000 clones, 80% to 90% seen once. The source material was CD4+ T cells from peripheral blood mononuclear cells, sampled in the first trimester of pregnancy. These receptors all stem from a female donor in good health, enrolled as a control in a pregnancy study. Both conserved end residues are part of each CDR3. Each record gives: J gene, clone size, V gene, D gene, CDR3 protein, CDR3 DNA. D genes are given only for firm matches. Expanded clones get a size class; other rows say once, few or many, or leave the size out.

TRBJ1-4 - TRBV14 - CASSHRTREKLFF TGTGCCAGCAGCCACAGGACAAGGGAAAAACTGTTTTTT
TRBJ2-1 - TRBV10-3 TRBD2 CAISESIGAETSGREDEQFF TGTGCCATCAGTGAGAGTATCGGTGCCGAAACTAGCGGGAGAGAAGATGAGCAGTTCTTC
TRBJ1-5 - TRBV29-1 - CSAGGGDQPQHF TGCAGCGCTGGGGGAGGGGATCAGCCCCAGCATTTT
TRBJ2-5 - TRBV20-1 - CSAPIETQYF TGCAGTGCTCCCATTGAGACCCAGTACTTC
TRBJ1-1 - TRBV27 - CASSPTENTEAFF TGTGCCAGCAGTCCAACAGAGAACACTGAAGCTTTCTTT
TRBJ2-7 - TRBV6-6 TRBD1 CASSFRDRPYEQYF TGTGCCAGCAGTTTCCGGGACAGACCCTACGAGCAGTACTTC
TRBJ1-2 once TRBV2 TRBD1 CASAGQGPTYGYTF TGTGCCAGCGCAGGACAGGGACCGACCTACGGCTACACCTTC
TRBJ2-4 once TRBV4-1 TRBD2 CASSQEGRGGKNIQYF TGCGCCAGCAGCCAAGAAGGGCGGGGGGGCAAAAACATTCAGTACTTC
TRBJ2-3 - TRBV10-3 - CAIKGGILTDTQYF TGTGCCATCAAAGGGGGTATACTCACAGATACGCAGTATTTT
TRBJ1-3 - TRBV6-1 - CASSEADTAGNTIYF TGTGCCAGCAGTGAGGCAGACACCGCTGGAAACACCATATATTTT
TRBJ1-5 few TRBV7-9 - CASSSTREGNQPQHF TGTGCCAGCAGTTCCACCCGGGAGGGCAATCAGCCCCAGCATTTT
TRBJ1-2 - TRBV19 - CASSIVNQENGYTF TGTGCCAGTAGTATAGTTAATCAAGAGAATGGCTACACCTTC
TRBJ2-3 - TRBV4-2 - CASSQEVLAASTDTQYF TGTGCCAGCAGCCAAGAAGTACTAGCCGCTAGCACAGATACGCAGTATTTT
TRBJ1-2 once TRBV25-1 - CASSEYNRNYGYTF TGTGCCAGCAGTGAATATAACAGAAACTATGGCTACACCTTC
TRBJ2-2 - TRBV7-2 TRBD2 CASSPQTSGLTGELFF TGTGCCAGCAGCCCCCAGACTAGCGGGTTAACCGGGGAGCTGTTTTTT
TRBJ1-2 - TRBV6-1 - CASRGGVNGYTF TGTGCCAGCAGGGGAGGCGTAAATGGCTACACCTTC
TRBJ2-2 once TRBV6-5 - CASSYYRGGGELFF TGTGCCAGCAGTTATTACCGAGGGGGCGGGGAGCTGTTTTTT
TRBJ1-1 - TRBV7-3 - CASNVDRNTEAFF TGTGCCAGCAACGTAGACAGGAACACTGAAGCTTTCTTT
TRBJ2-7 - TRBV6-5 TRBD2 CASGSGGAGEQYF TGTGCCAGCGGTAGCGGGGGGGCAGGCGAGCAGTACTTC
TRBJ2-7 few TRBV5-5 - CASSAAGTLTYEQYF TGTGCCAGCAGCGCAGCCGGGACACTCACCTACGAGCAGTACTTC
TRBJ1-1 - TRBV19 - CASSIGGTINTEAFF TGTGCCAGTAGTATAGGGGGGACTATTAACACTGAAGCTTTCTTT
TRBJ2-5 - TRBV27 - CASHSPFGTQYF TGTGCCAGCCACAGTCCGTTTGGGACCCAGTACTTC
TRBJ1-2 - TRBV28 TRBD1 CASSRQGAEYGYTF TGTGCCAGCAGCCGCCAGGGGGCAGAGTATGGCTACACCTTC
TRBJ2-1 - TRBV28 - CASSPWVRGARTYNEQFF TGTGCCAGCAGTCCTTGGGTCAGGGGGGCGAGAACCTACAATGAGCAGTTCTTC